This T cell receptor (beta chain) came from a study of T-cell memory formation after mild COVID-19. Study information: Clusters were largely donor specific.

This clonotype occurred a few times. Its specificity is unknown. TCRdb called the 5' RACE reads again in MiXCR, with one record for every CDR3 protein. Of approximately 400,000 distinct CDR3 sequences in the sample, approximately 19% were seen once. General study points: Day 15 to 85 contracting clones showed balanced CD4/CD8; day 15 to 37 expanders favored CD4+.

Per the germline V gene, CDR1 is SGHTA and CDR2 is FQGNSA. The CDR3 contains 14 residues. V was trimmed by 5 bases and J by 7 bases, leaving 14 bases between them. Material: PBMCs or a T cell subset sorted from them (not recorded which). This chain joins TRBV7-2 and TRBJ1-4; D gene ambiguous. This receptor was taken from a man aged 18 to 30 who had mild COVID-19 (a few samples of this study predate the infection). Cell type and time point are not known. Here the CDR3 reads CASSRIQQGEKLFF. CDR3 in DNA: TGTGCCAGCAGCCGAATACAGCAAGGTGAAAAACTGTTTTTT.